This T cell receptor (beta chain) was identified in a study of T cells in Graves' hyperthyroidism and ophthalmopathy. The TCR beta CDR3 regions underwent amplification using RNA transcripts as the source. The HTBI primer set served for first-round RT-PCR of the TCR CDR3. Each CDR3 protein gets one entry after TCRdb re-called the multiplex PCR reads with MiXCR. The table includes more than 450,000 distinct CDR3 sequences, 20% detected once. The germline gives CDR1 DFQATT, CDR2 SNEGSKA (reference sequence). Trimming removed 2 bases from V and 6 bases from J; junction bases left unmatched: 12. CDR3 length equals 17 residues. Study-wide findings and caveats: Most thyroid-expanded clonotypes above 0.001 were also found in blood. Onset of ophthalmopathy came a median 6.5 months after the model predicted it.

This clonotype was recorded a few times. Its target is unknown. Patients with ophthalmopathy all had a Clinical Activity Score of at least 3, a NOSPECS grade of at least 4 and duration under 3 months. PBMCs were collected from an approximately 9 ml volume of fresh peripheral blood. This receptor was taken from a middle-aged man with Graves' ophthalmopathy. The rearrangement links TRBV20-1 to TRBJ1-5; 11 nucleotides align to TRBD1. Sequenced: blood. CDR3 loop: CSARLRTGGRLGQPQHF. The CDR3 nucleotides are TGCAGTGCTAGACTAAGGACAGGGGGCCGTTTGGGTCAGCCCCAGCATTTT.